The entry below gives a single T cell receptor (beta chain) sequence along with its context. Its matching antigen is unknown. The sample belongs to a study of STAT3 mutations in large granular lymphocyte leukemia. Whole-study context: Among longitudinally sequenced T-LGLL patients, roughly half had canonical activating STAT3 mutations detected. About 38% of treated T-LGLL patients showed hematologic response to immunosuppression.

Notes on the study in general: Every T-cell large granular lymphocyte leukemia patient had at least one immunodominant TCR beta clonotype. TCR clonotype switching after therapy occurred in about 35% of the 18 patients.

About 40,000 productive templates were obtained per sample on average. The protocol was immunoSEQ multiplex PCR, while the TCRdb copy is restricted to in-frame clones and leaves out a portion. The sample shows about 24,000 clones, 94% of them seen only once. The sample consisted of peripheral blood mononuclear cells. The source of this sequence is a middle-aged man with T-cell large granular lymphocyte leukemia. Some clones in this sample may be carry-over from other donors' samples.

The CDR3 region is CASSAQGPGELFF. For the CDR3, the DNA is TGTGCCAGCAGCGCACAGGGTCCCGGGGAGCTGTTTTTT. The genes are TRBV7-3 and TRBJ2-2; a possible D gene is TRBD1 (6 bases). The CDR3 totals 13 residues. The ends were cut back, 5 bases at V and 6 bases at J, with 10 bases in the middle. Germline V CDR1 and CDR2: SGHTA, FQGTGA.